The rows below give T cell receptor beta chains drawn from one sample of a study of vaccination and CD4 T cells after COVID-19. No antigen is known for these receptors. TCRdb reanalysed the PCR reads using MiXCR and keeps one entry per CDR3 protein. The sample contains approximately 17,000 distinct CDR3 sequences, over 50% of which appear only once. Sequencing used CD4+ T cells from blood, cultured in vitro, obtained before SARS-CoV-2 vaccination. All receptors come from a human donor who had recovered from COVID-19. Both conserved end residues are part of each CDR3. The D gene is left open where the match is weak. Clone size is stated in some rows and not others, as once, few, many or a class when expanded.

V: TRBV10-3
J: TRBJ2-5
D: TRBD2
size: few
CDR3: CAISADSGRGETQYF
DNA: TGTGCCATCAGTGCCGATAGCGGGAGAGGAGAGACCCAGTACTTC

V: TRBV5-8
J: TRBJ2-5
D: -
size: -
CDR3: CASSLPGAIRETQYF
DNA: TGTGCCAGCAGCTTGCCGGGGGCCATACGGGAGACCCAGTACTTC

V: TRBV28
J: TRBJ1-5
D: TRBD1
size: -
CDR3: CASNTDRGNQPQHF
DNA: TGTGCCAGCAACACAGACAGGGGTAATCAGCCCCAGCATTTT

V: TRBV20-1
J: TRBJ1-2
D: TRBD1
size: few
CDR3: CSAKNTGDYGYTF
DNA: TGCAGTGCTAAAAACACAGGGGACTATGGCTACACCTTC

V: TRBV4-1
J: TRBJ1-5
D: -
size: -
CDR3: CASSQGSAGRENQPQHF
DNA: TGCGCCAGCAGCCAAGGGTCGGCAGGACGGGAAAATCAGCCCCAGCATTTT

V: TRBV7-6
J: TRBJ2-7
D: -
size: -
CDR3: CASSYTGYEQYF
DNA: TGTGCCAGCAGCTATACAGGGTACGAGCAGTACTTC

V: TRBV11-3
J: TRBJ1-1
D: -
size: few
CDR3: CASSLRVNTEAFF
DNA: TGTGCCAGCAGCTTGAGAGTGAACACTGAAGCTTTCTTT

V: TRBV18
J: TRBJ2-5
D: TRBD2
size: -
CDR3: CASSLRTSGSGETQYF
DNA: TGTGCCAGCTCACTACGGACTAGCGGGAGCGGGGAGACCCAGTACTTC

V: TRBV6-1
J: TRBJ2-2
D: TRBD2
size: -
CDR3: CASRAFSGSAGELFF
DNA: TGTGCCAGCAGAGCCTTTAGCGGGAGCGCCGGGGAGCTGTTTTTT

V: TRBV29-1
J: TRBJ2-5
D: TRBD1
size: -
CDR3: CSVQQGEQETQYF
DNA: TGCAGCGTTCAACAGGGGGAACAAGAGACCCAGTACTTC

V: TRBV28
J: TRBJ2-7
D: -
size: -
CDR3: CASSSPPGASASYEQYF
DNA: TGTGCCAGCAGCTCCCCCCCGGGAGCCTCGGCCTCCTACGAGCAGTACTTC

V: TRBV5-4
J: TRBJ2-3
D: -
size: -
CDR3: CASTSGYTQYF
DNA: TGTGCCAGCACCTCTGGGTATACGCAGTATTTT

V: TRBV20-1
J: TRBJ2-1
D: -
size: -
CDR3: CSARDSSSGRNNEQFF
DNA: TGCAGTGCTAGAGATTCGAGTAGCGGTAGGAACAATGAGCAGTTCTTC

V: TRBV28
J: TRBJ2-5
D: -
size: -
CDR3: CASSSERGGTRETQYF
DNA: TGTGCCAGCAGTTCAGAGAGGGGGGGAACGCGGGAGACCCAGTACTTC

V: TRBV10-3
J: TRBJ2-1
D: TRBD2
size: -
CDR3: CAIHPSGTYNEQFF
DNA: TGTGCCATACACCCTAGCGGTACCTACAATGAGCAGTTCTTC

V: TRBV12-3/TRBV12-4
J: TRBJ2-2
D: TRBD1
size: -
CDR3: CASRAGQGYTGELFF
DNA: TGTGCCAGCAGGGCCGGACAGGGCTACACCGGGGAGCTGTTTTTT

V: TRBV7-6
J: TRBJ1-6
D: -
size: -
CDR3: CASSLAGQRNSPLHF
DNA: TGTGCCAGCAGCTTAGCCGGACAGAGGAATTCACCCCTCCACTTT

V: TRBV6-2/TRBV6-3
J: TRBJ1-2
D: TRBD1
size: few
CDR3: CASSRQGARGYTF
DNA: TGTGCCAGCAGTCGCCAGGGGGCGCGAGGCTACACCTTC

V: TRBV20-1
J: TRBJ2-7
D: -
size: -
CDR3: CSALGAGGEQYF
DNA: TGCAGTGCTCTCGGGGCCGGTGGGGAGCAGTACTTC

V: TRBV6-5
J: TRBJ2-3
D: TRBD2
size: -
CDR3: CASSYESGSSADTQYF
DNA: TGTGCCAGCAGTTACGAGAGCGGGAGCTCGGCAGATACGCAGTATTTT

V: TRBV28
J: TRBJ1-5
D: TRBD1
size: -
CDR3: CASSLLDRGGNQPQHF
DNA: TGTGCCAGCAGTCTCCTAGACAGGGGTGGCAATCAGCCCCAGCATTTT

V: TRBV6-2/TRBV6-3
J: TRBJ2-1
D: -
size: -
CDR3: CASSDGKGDYNEQFF
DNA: TGTGCCAGCAGCGACGGTAAGGGGGATTACAATGAGCAGTTCTTC

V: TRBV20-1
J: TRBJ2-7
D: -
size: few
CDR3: CSARASASYEQYF
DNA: TGCAGTGCTAGGGCTAGCGCGTCCTACGAGCAGTACTTC

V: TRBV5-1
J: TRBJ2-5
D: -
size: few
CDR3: CASSLGATPKTQYF
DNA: TGCGCCAGCAGCCTGGGGGCCACTCCAAAGACCCAGTACTTC

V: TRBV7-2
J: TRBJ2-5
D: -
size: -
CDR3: CASSALPAQGQTQYF
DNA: TGTGCCAGCAGCGCCTTGCCGGCCCAGGGGCAGACCCAGTACTTC

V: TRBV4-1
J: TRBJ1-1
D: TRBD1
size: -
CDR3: CASSQGTGGGNTEAFF
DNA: TGCGCCAGCAGCCAAGGGACAGGGGGCGGGAACACTGAAGCTTTCTTT

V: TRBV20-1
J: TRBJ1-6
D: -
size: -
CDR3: CSARSGGDSPLHF
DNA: TGCAGTGCTAGATCAGGTGGGGATTCACCCCTCCACTTT

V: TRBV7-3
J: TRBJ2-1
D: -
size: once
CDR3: CASSPSLGGGYEQFF
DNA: TGTGCCAGCAGCCCCAGTCTGGGGGGAGGCTATGAGCAGTTCTTC

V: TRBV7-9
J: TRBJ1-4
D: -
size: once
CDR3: CASSGGTREGEKLFF
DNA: TGTGCCAGCAGCGGAGGGACACGTGAGGGGGAAAAACTGTTTTTT